A single sample is the source of the 5 T cell receptor beta chains below, sequenced in a study of T cell repertoires in cytomegalovirus infection. Each CDR3 protein gets one entry after TCRdb re-called the reads with MiXCR. This sample carries around 260,000 distinct CDR3 sequences, under 30% of them seen once, and the ten largest clones take more than 11%. The sequencing input was PBMCs. All receptors derive from a human donor in good health (CMV status not recorded). Some clones in this sample may be carry-over from other donors' samples.

This clonotype was detected a few times. The chain employs TRBV14 and TRBJ2-3; D not certain. Germline CDR1 reads SGHDN; CDR2 reads FVKESK. The CDR3 is 11 amino acids. V was shortened by 5 bases and J by 6 bases, with 6 bases between the two germline ends. This chain's CDR3 is CASSVADTQYF. The CDR3 DNA reads as TGTGCCAGCAGCGTTGCGGATACGCAGTATTTT.

The table lists this clonotype with a few counts. This sequence joins TRBV29-1 and TRBJ2-1; no firm D call. V dropped 5 bases and J dropped 2 bases, with 10 bases sitting between them. The CDR3 spans 13 residues. Germline V lookup: CDR1 SQVTM, CDR2 ANQGSEA. The CDR3 DNA is TGCAGCGTTTCGCGGTCCACCTACAATGAGCAGTTCTTC. Translated: CSVSRSTYNEQFF.

J is TRBJ2-2 and V is TRBV11-2, with 9 bases identical to TRBD2. The junction had 0 bases not matched to a gene; V was cut back by 1 base and J by 6 bases. The CDR3 spans 14 residues. The V gene's germline CDR1 is SGHAT and CDR2 FQNNGV. The CDR3 DNA reads TGTGCCAGCAGCTTAGGACTAGCGGCCGGGGAGCTGTTTTTT. This sequence encodes CASSLGLAAGELFF.

This clonotype was observed many times. V and J are TRBV7-2 and TRBJ1-5; 7 bases are shared with TRBD1. V shed 2 bases and J 7 bases; nucleotides not matched to a gene: 8. CDR1 is SGHTA and CDR2 is FQGNSA in the germline V gene. This CDR3 comprises 15 residues. The CDR3 sequence: CASSLIGGSGQPQHF. CDR3 nucleotides: TGTGCCAGCAGCTTAATAGGGGGCTCTGGCCAGCCCCAGCATTTT.

In this sample, this clonotype turned up many times. V usage is TRBV7-2 and J usage is TRBJ2-1; D is perhaps TRBD1 (5 bases). Trimming removed 4 bases at V and 3 bases at J, with 10 bases between. Germline CDR1 reads SGHTA; CDR2 reads FQGNSA. This CDR3 contains 14 residues. CDR3 amino acids: CASSSDRFYNEQFF. Here the CDR3 DNA reads TGTGCCAGCAGCTCCGACAGATTCTACAATGAGCAGTTCTTC.